One and the same sample provided the 12 T cell receptor beta chains below, sequenced in a study of glioma-infiltrating T cells. The iRepertoire nested amplicon-rescue multiplex PCR amplified TCR alpha and beta CDR3s from RNA. Each CDR3 protein gets one entry after TCRdb re-called the multiplex PCR reads with MiXCR. The sample lists fewer than 200,000 distinct CDR3 sequences, more than 30% seen once, with just over 20% in the top ten. The sample was glioma tissue, nonneoplastic brain tissue, or PBMCs (not recorded which). These receptors originate from a human donor with low-grade glioma or glioblastoma, undergoing nonglioma brain surgery, or in good health (not recorded which).

On this clonotype itself: This may stem from a read error, because a much larger clone lies one nucleotide away. The rearrangement uses TRBV12-3 or TRBV12-4 and TRBJ1-5; no clear D. Trimming took 7 bases from V and 4 from J, leaving 11 bases between them. The CDR3 is 13 amino acids. Written as DNA, the CDR3 is TGTGCCAGCAACCTGGACGGAAATCAGCCCCAGCATTTT. It translates to CASNLDGNQPQHF.

Many counts were recorded for this clonotype. This rearrangement joins TRBV7-2 to TRBJ2-7; the D is unclear. The CDR3 totals 16 residues. Germline CDR1 SGHTA, CDR2 FQGNSA. The ends were cut back, 0 bases at V and 1 base at J, with 13 bases in the middle. The CDR3, as DNA: TGTGCCAGCAGCTTAGCGGCTCAGGTCCTTTCCTACGAGCAGTACTTC. Protein: CASSLAAQVLSYEQYF.

A word on this clonotype: A much larger clone sits a single nucleotide away, making a read error possible. The CDR3 does not end in the conserved phenylalanine or tryptophan, so this is likely a read error. The rearrangement uses TRBV7-3 and TRBJ2-5; D uncertain. Trimming pared 3 bases from V and 9 bases from J, leaving 14 bases between. Germline-derived CDR1 and CDR2 are SGHTA and FQGTGA. This CDR3 is 13 amino acids long. CDR3 sequence (DNA): TGTGCCAGCAGCTTTGGGCCTCGTCGGGCCCAGTACTTA. Translation gives CASSFGPRRAQYL.

In its sample, this clonotype was seen many times. V is TRBV2 and J is TRBJ1-6; 7 bases fit TRBD1. The CDR3 sequence is 13 residues long. CDR1 is SNHLY, CDR2 FYNNEI, per germline. Trimming cost V 6 bases and J 6 bases; bases outside gene matches: 2. The CDR3 loop is CASRGTVNSPLHF. In DNA, the CDR3 is TGTGCCAGCAGGGGGACAGTTAATTCACCCCTCCACTTT.

Points on this clonotype: No conserved phenylalanine or tryptophan ends this CDR3, so it is likely a read error. The genes are TRBV6-6 and TRBJ2-5; 13 positions match TRBD2. The CDR3 extends over 18 amino acids. Germline lookup yields CDR1 MNHNY and CDR2 SVGAGI (reference sequence). The V segment lost 6 bases and the J segment 4 bases; nucleotides outside the gene matches: 14. The DNA of the CDR3 is TGTGCCAGCAGCGTCGGACTAGCGGGAGCGAGAAGGAGAGAGACCCAGTACCTC. Encoded protein: CASSVGLAGARRRETQYL.

In its sample, this clonotype was seen many times. In DNA, the CDR3 is TGTGCCAGCAGCCTACAGGGCAATGAGCAGTTCTTC. Translation: CASSLQGNEQFF. This chain links TRBV11-2 with TRBJ2-1, with a tentative D call TRBD1 (6 bases). This CDR3 contains 12 residues. Germline V gives CDR1 SGHAT, CDR2 FQNNGV. Trimming removed 5 bases at V and 6 bases at J, with 8 bases between.

The chain combines TRBV18 with TRBJ1-1; TRBD1 matches 9 bases. The CDR3 covers 15 residues. Germline CDR1 KGHSH, CDR2 LQKENI. J lost 0 bases, V lost 5 bases, and 4 bases had no gene match. CDR3 sequence: CASSWTGDLNTEAFF. The CDR3 nucleotides read TGTGCCAGCTCATGGACAGGGGACTTGAACACTGAAGCTTTCTTT.

This clonotype was counted at least ten times. The genes are TRBV7-3 and TRBJ2-1; D may be TRBD2 (7 bases). Germline V gene lookup returns CDR1 SGHTA and CDR2 FQGTGA. Trimming took off 8 bases at V and 9 bases at J, with 17 bases between the two ends. The CDR3 runs to 13 residues. The CDR3 region is CASGSGGPGEQFF. The DNA for the CDR3 is TGTGCCAGCGGGTCGGGGGGCCCCGGTGAGCAGTTCTTC.

This clonotype was seen only a few times. CDR3: CASSQALGTDGRMVQYF. CDR3 nucleotides: TGCGCCAGCAGCCAAGCCCTCGGGACAGACGGCCGAATGGTGCAGTACTTC. The chain carries TRBV4-3 and TRBJ2-7, with 7 bases matching TRBD1. Germline V CDR1 and CDR2: LGHNA, YSLEER. The CDR3 length is 17 residues. After removal of 1 base from V and 9 bases from J, the junction contained 18 bases not matched to a gene.

This clonotype showed up many times. The CDR3 region is CASGPGTEAFF. The CDR3 DNA is TGTGCCAGCGGTCCAGGGACTGAAGCTTTCTTT. The gene calls are TRBV12-3 or TRBV12-4 and TRBJ1-1; tentative D call: TRBD1 (5 bases). The CDR3 length is 11 residues. V was shortened by 8 bases and J by 5 bases, with 9 bases between the two germline ends.

This chain connects TRBV7-9 to TRBJ2-2; 7 nucleotides line up with TRBD2. J was trimmed by 5 bases and V by 5 bases; bases with no gene match: 8. The V gene's germline CDR1 is SEHNR and CDR2 FQNEAQ (reference sequence). The CDR3 consists of 15 residues. CDR3 nucleotide sequence: TGTGCCAGCAGCCCGGTTGGTAGCGGGACCGGGGAGCTGTTTTTT. Its protein product is CASSPVGSGTGELFF.

This clonotype was found a few times. V is TRBV7-9 and J is TRBJ2-3, with D unclear. Germline values: CDR1 SEHNR, CDR2 FQNEAQ (reference sequence). Trimming pared 10 bases from V and 0 bases from J, leaving 20 bases between. This CDR3 comprises 16 residues. The CDR3 nucleotides read TGTGCCATCAACCATGGGGTCTTAGGGAGCACAGATACGCAGTATTTT. Encoded protein: CAINHGVLGSTDTQYF.